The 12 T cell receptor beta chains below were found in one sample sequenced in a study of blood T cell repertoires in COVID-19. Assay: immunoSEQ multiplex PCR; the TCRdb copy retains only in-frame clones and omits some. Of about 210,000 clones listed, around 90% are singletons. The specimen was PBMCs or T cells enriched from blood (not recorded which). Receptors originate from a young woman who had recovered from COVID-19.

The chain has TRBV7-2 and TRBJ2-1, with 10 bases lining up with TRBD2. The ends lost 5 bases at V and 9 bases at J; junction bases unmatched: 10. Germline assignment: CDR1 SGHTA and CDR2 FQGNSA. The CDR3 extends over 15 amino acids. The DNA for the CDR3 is TGTGCCAGCAGCCCCACAGCGGGGGGGCGAGGTGAGCAGTTCTTC. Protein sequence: CASSPTAGGRGEQFF.

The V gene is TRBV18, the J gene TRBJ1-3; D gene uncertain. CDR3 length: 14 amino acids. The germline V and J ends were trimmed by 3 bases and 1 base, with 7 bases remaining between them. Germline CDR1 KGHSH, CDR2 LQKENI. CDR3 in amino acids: CASSPGVSGNTIYF. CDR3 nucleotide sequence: TGTGCCAGCTCACCCGGGGTTTCTGGAAACACCATATATTTT.

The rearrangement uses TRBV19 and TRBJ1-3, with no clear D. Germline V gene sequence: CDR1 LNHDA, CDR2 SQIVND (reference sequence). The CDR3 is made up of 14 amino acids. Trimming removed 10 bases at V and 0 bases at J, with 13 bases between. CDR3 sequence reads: CATKPLSSGNTIYF. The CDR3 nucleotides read TGTGCCACTAAACCTCTGAGCTCTGGAAACACCATATATTTT.

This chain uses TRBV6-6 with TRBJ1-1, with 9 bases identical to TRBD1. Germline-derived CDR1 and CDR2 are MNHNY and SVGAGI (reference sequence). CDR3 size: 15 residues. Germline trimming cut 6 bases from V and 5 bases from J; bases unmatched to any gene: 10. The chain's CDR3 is CASSSPTGGGTEAFF. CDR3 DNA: TGTGCCAGCAGCTCACCGACAGGGGGAGGGACTGAAGCTTTCTTT.

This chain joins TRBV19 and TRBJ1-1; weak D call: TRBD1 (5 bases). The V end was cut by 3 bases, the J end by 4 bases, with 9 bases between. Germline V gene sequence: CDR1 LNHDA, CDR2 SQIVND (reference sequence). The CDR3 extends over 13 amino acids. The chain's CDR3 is CASSITGGTEAFF. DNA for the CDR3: TGTGCCAGTAGTATCACGGGGGGCACTGAAGCTTTCTTT. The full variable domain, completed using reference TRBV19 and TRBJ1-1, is DGGITQSPKYLFRKEGQNVTLSCEQNLNHDAMYWYRQDPGQGLRLIYYSQIVNDFQKGDIAEGYSVSREKKESFPLTVTSAQKNPTAFYLCASSITGGTEAFFGQGTRLTVV.

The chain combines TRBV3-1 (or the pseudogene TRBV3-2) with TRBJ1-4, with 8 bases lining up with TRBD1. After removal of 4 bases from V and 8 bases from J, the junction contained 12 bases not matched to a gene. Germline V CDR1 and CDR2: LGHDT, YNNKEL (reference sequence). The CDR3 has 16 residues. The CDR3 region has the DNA TGTGCCAGCAGCCCTCCCCAAGGACAGGGAAGGGAAAAACTGTTTTTT. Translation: CASSPPQGQGREKLFF.

The CDR3 nucleotides read TGTGCCATCAGTGCCTTAAACTATGGCTACACCTTC. Translating gives CAISALNYGYTF. This rearrangement joins TRBV10-3 to TRBJ1-2, with no clear D. The ends were cut back, 4 bases at V and 2 bases at J, with 5 bases in the middle. The CDR3 sequence is 12 residues long. Germline V gives CDR1 ENHRY, CDR2 SYGVKD.

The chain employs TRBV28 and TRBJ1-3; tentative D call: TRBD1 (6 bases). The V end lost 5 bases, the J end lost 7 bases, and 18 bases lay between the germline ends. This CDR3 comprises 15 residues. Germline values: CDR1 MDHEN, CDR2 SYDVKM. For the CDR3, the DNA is TGTGCCAGCAGTCCACATACAGGGTCATGGAACACCATATATTTT. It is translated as CASSPHTGSWNTIYF.

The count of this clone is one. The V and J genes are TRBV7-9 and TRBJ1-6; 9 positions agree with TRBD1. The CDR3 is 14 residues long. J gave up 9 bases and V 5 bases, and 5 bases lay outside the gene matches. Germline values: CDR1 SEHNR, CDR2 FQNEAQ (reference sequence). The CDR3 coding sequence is TGTGCCAGCAGCGAACAGGGGGCCGGTTCACCCCTCCACTTT. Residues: CASSEQGAGSPLHF. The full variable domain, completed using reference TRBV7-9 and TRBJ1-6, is DTGVSQNPRHKITKRGQNVTFRCDPISEHNRLYWYRQTLGQGPEFLTYFQNEAQLEKSRLLSDRFSAERPKGSFSTLEIQRTEQGDSAMYLCASSEQGAGSPLHFGNGTRLTVT.

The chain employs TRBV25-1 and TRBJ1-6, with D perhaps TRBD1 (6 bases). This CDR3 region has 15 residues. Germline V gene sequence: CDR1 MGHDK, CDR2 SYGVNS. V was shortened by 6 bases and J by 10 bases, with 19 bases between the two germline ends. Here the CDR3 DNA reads TGTGCCAGCAGAGTAACAGGGAGAGGAGGATCACCCCTCCACTTT. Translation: CASRVTGRGGSPLHF.

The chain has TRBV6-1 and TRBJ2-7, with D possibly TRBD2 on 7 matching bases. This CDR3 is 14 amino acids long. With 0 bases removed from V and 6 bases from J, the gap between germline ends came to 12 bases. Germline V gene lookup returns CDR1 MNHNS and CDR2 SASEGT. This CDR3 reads CASSEAGGGGEQYF. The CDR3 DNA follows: TGTGCCAGCAGTGAAGCAGGGGGGGGAGGCGAGCAGTACTTC.

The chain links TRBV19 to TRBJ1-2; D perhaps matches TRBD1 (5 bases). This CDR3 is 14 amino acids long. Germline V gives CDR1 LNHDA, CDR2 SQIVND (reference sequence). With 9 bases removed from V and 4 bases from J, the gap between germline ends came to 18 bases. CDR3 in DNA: TGTGCCAGCCAACATTGGGGGGAGCCCTATGGCTACACCTTC. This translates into CASQHWGEPYGYTF.